This T cell receptor beta chain originates from a study of cytomegalovirus exposure and HLA in healthy donors. The overall study: Inside one of the first data releases sat about 85 million unique TCRs taken from HLA-typed donors. Ancestry clustering placed 81% of around 400 genotyped donors in the Caucasian-associated cluster.

PCR primers comprised 60 Vbeta and 13 Jbeta primers. The data were produced by immunoSEQ multiplex PCR, yet TCRdb's version contains in-frame clones alone and is incomplete. The sample lists about 170,000 clones; around 80% were seen once. Trimming left V 6 bases short and J 13 bases short, with 13 bases between. The CDR3 is made up of 10 amino acids. Per germline, CDR1 DFQATT and CDR2 SNEGSKA (reference sequence). General study points: A link between a missense DCLRE1C variant and TCR beta V- and J-gene trimming emerged from a later analysis.

This clone was seen only a few times. Its antigen remains unknown. The genes are TRBV20-1 and TRBJ2-1; D perhaps matches TRBD1 (6 bases). The sequenced sample was PBMCs. The clonotype originates from a woman under 40 in good health and CMV-seropositive. The CDR3 sequence is CSALGAAQFF. CDR3 bases: TGCAGTGCATTGGGGGCAGCTCAGTTCTTC.